The 2 T cell receptor beta chains below all came from one sample that was sequenced in a study of T cell changes during pregnancy in multiple sclerosis. Assay: immunoSEQ multiplex PCR; the TCRdb copy retains only in-frame clones and omits some. The table records fewer than 85,000 clones, nearly 95% of them present only once. The sequenced sample was peripheral blood, obtained in the second trimester of pregnancy. Every receptor here comes from a female donor with multiple sclerosis, enrolled in a pregnancy study.

This clone has just one count. The chain carries TRBV19 and TRBJ2-1; D remains unclear. CDR3 length: 12 residues. V dropped 1 base and J dropped 7 bases, with 5 bases sitting between them. Germline loops: CDR1 LNHDA, CDR2 SQIVND (reference sequence). The DNA of the CDR3 is TGTGCCAGTAGTATAGCTGTTAATGAGCAGTTCTTC. It specifies CASSIAVNEQFF.

The chain combines TRBV29-1 with TRBJ1-5, with 9 positions matching TRBD1. Germline CDR1 SQVTM, CDR2 ANQGSEA. This CDR3 is built from 13 residues. V gave up 3 bases and J gave up 4 bases; unmatched junction bases: 1. The CDR3 DNA is TGCAGCGTTGAGGGGACAGGGAATCAGCCCCAGCATTTT. This translates into CSVEGTGNQPQHF.